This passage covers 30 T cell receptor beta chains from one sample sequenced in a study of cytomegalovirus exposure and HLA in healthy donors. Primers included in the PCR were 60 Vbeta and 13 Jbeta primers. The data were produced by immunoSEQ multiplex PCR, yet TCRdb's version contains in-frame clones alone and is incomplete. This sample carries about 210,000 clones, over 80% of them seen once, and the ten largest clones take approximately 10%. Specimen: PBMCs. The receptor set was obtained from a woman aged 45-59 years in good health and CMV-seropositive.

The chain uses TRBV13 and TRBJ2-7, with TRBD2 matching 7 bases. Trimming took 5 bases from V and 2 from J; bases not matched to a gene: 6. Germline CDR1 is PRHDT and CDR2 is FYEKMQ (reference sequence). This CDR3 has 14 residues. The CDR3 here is CASSQTSRTYEQYF. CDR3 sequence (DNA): TGTGCCAGCAGCCAGACTAGCAGAACCTACGAGCAGTACTTC.

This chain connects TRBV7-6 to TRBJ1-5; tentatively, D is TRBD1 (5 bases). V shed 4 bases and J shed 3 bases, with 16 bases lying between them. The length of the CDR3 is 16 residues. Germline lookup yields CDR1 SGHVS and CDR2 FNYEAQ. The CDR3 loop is CASSSLQGGYNQPQHF. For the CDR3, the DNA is TGTGCCAGCAGCTCCCTCCAGGGAGGATACAATCAGCCCCAGCATTTT.

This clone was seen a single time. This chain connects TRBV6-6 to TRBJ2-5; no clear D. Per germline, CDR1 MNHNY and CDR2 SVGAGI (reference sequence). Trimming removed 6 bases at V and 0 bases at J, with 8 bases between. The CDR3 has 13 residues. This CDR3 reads CASRYHNQETQYF. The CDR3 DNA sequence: TGTGCCAGCAGGTATCACAACCAAGAGACCCAGTACTTC.

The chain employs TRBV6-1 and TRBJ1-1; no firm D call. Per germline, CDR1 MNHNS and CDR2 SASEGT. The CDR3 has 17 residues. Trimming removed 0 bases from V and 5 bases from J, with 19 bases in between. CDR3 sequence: CASSEALGSLSRTEAFF. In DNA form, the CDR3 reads TGTGCCAGCAGTGAAGCGCTTGGTTCTCTGTCCAGGACTGAAGCTTTCTTT.

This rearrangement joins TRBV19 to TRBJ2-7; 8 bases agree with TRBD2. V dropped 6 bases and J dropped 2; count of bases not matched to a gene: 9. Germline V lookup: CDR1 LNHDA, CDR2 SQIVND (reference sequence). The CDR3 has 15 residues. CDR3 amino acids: CASSSGGPTPYEQYF. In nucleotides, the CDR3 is TGTGCCAGTAGCTCGGGGGGGCCTACCCCCTACGAGCAGTACTTC.

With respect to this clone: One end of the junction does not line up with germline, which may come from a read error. The CDR3 DNA reads TGTTCCAGCAGCCCGAGGGGGCCGGGGGAAGCTTTCTTT. The encoded protein is CSSSPRGPGEAFF. The V and J genes are TRBV7-9 and TRBJ1-1; 7 nucleotides line up with TRBD1. The CDR3 totals 13 residues. Germline-derived CDR1 and CDR2 are SEHNR and FQNEAQ (reference sequence).

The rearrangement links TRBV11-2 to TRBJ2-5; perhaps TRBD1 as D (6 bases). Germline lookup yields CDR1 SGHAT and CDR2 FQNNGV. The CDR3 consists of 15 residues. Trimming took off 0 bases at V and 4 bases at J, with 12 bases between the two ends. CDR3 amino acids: CASSLDRGSGETQYF. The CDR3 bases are TGTGCCAGCAGCTTAGATAGGGGGTCCGGAGAGACCCAGTACTTC. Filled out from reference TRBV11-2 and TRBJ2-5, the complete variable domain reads EAGVAQSPRYKIIEKRQSVAFWCNPISGHATLYWYQQILGQGPKLLIQFQNNGVVDDSQLPKDRFSAERLKGVDSTLKIQPAKLEDSAVYLCASSLDRGSGETQYFGPGTRLLVL.

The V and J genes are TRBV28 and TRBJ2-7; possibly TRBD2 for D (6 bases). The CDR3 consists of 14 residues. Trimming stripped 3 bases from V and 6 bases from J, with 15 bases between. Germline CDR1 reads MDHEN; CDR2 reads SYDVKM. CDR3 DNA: TGTGCCAGCAGTTTTCGGGCAGGAGGGGTCGAGCAGTACTTC. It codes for CASSFRAGGVEQYF.

CDR3 nucleotides: TGCGCCAGCTCTAATAGGGGCGAGAGTGGCTACACCTTC. Its translation is CASSNRGESGYTF. The chain joins TRBV5-1 to TRBJ1-2; D is perhaps TRBD1 (5 bases). Germline V gives CDR1 SGHRS, CDR2 YFSETQ. This CDR3 comprises 13 residues. V was cut by 7 bases and J by 7 bases, with 17 bases left in between.

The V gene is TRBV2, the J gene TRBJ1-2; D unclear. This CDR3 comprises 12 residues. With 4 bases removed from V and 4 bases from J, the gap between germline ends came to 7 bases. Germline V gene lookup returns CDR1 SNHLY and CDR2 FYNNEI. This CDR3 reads CASSGAGYGYTF. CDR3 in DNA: TGTGCCAGCAGTGGCGCAGGCTATGGCTACACCTTC. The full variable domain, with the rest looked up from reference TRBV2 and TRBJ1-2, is EPEVTQTPSHQVTQMGQEVILRCVPISNHLYFYWYRQILGQKVEFLVSFYNNEISEKSEIFDDQFSVERPDGSNFTLKIRSTKLEDSAMYFCASSGAGYGYTFGSGTRLTVV.

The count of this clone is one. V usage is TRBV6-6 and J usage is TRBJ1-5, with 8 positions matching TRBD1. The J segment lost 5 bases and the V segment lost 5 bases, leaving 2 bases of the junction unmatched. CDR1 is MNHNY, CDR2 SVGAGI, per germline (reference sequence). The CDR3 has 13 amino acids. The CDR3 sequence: CASSDRGHQPQHF. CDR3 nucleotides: TGTGCCAGCAGTGACAGGGGTCATCAGCCCCAGCATTTT.

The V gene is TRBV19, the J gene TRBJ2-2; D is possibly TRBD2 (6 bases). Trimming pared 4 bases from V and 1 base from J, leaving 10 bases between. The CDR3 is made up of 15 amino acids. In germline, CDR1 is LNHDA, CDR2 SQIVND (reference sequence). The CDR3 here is CASSTGTLNTGELFF. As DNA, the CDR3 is TGTGCCAGTAGTACGGGGACTCTGAACACCGGGGAGCTGTTTTTT. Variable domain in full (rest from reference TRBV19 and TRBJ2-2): DGGITQSPKYLFRKEGQNVTLSCEQNLNHDAMYWYRQDPGQGLRLIYYSQIVNDFQKGDIAEGYSVSREKKESFPLTVTSAQKNPTAFYLCASSTGTLNTGELFFGEGSRLTVL.

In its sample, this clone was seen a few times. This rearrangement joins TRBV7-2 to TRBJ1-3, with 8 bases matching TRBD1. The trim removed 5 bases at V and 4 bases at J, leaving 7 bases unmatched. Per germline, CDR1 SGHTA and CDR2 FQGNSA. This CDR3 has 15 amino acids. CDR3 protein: CASSVLDRGGNTIYF. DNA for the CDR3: TGTGCCAGCAGCGTTCTTGACAGGGGAGGAAACACCATATATTTT.

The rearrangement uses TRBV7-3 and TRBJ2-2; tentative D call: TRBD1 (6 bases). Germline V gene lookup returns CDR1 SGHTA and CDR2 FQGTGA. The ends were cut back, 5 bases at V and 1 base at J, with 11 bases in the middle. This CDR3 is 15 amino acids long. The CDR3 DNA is TGTGCCAGCAGCGCCGTACAGGGGAACACCGGGGAGCTGTTTTTT. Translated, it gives CASSAVQGNTGELFF.

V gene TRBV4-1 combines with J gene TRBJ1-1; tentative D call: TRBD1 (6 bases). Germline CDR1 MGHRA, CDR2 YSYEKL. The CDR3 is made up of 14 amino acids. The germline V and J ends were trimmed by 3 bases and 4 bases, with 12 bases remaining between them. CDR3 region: CASSHVTGPTEAFF. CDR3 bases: TGCGCCAGCAGCCACGTGACAGGTCCCACTGAAGCTTTCTTT.

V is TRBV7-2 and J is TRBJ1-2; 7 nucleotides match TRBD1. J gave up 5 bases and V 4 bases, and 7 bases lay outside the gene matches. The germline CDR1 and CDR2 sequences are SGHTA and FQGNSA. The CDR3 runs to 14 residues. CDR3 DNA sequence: TGTGCCAGCAGCTCCGAGACAGGGCTGTATGGCTACACCTTC. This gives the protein CASSSETGLYGYTF. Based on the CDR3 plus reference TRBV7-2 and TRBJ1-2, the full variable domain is GAGVSQSPSNKVTEKGKDVELRCDPISGHTALYWYRQSLGQGLEFLIYFQGNSAPDKSGLPSDRFSAERTGGSVSTLTIQRTQQEDSAVYLCASSSETGLYGYTFGSGTRLTVV.

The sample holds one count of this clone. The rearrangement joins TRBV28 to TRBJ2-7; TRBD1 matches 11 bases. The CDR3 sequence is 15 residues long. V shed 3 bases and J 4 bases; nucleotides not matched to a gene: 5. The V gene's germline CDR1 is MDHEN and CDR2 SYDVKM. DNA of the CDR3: TGTGCCAGCAGTTTTCTGGACAGGGGGCCTTACGAGCAGTACTTC. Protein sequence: CASSFLDRGPYEQYF.

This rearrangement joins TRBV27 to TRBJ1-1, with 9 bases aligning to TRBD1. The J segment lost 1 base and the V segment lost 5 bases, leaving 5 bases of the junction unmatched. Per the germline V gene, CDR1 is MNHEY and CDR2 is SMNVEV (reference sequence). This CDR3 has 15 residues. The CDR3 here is CASSVPGQGNTEAFF. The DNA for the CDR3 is TGTGCCAGCAGTGTCCCGGGACAGGGGAACACTGAAGCTTTCTTT.

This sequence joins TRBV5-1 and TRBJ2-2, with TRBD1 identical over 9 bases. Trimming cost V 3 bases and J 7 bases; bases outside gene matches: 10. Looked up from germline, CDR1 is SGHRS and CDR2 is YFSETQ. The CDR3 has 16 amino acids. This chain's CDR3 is CASSYPGTGFIGELFF. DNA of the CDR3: TGCGCCAGCAGCTATCCCGGGACAGGGTTCATCGGGGAGCTGTTTTTT.

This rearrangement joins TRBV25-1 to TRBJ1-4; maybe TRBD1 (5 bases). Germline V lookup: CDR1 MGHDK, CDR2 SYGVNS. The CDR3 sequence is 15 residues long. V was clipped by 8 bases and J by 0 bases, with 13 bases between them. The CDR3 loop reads CASSDRGATNEKLFF. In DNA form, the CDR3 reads TGTGCCAGCTCCGATCGGGGGGCAACTAATGAAAAACTGTTTTTT.

Here the CDR3 reads CASSYFTLGVSGYTF. The CDR3 bases are TGTGCCAGCAGTTATTTTACGCTAGGGGTTTCTGGCTACACCTTC. This sequence joins TRBV6-5 and TRBJ1-2, with a weak D call TRBD1 (5 bases). The CDR3 length is 15 residues. The V end was cut by 3 bases, the J end by 7 bases, with 18 bases between. Germline CDR1 and CDR2: MNHEY and SVGAGI.

DNA for the CDR3: TGTGCCAGCAGCTTAGAGGCCAGGGGTTTAAGGGGCTACACCTTC. Amino acid sequence: CASSLEARGLRGYTF. The chain employs TRBV7-6 and TRBJ1-2; possible D gene TRBD1, 6 bases. V lost 1 base and J lost 8, with 17 bases in between. Germline CDR1 is SGHVS and CDR2 is FNYEAQ. This CDR3 has 15 amino acids.

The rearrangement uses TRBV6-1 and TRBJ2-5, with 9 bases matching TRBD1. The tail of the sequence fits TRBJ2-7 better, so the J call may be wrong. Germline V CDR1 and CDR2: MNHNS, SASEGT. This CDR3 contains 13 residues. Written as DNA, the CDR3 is TGTGCCACCGGGGACAGGGTCACCTACGAGCAGTACTTC. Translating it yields CATGDRVTYEQYF.

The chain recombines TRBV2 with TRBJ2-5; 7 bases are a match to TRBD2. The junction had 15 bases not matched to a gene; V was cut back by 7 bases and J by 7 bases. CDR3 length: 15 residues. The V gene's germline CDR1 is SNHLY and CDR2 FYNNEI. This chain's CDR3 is CASILPATERGTQYF. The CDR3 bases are TGTGCCAGCATCCTTCCCGCGACGGAGCGGGGGACCCAGTACTTC. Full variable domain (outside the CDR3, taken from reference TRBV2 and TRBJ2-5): EPEVTQTPSHQVTQMGQEVILRCVPISNHLYFYWYRQILGQKVEFLVSFYNNEISEKSEIFDDQFSVERPDGSNFTLKIRSTKLEDSAMYFCASILPATERGTQYFGPGTRLLVL.

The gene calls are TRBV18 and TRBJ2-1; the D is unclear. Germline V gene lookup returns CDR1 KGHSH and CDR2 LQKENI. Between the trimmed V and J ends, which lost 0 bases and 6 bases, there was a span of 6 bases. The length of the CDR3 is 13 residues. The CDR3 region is CASSPPNTNEQFF. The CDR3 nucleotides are TGTGCCAGCTCACCACCTAACACCAATGAGCAGTTCTTC.

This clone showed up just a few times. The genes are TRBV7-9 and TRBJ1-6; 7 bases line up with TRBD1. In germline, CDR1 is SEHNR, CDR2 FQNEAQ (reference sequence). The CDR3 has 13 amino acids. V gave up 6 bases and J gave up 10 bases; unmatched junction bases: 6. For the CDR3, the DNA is TGTGCCAGCAGGGACACAGGGGAATCACCCCTCCACTTT. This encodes CASRDTGESPLHF.

Here the CDR3 DNA reads TGCGCCAGCAGCTTGGGGCGGGGCGGAGGAACCGGGGAGCTGTTTTTT. This gives the protein CASSLGRGGGTGELFF. The V gene is TRBV5-1, the J gene TRBJ2-2, with a tentative D call TRBD2 (6 bases). The CDR3 spans 16 residues. V lost 0 bases and J 5 bases, leaving 14 bases between the germline ends. Germline CDR1 SGHRS, CDR2 YFSETQ.

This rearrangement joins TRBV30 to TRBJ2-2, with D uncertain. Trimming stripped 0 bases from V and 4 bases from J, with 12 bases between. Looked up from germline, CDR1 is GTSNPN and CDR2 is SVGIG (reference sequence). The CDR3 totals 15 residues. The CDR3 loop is CAWSVYSFSTGELFF. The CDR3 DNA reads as TGTGCCTGGAGTGTATACAGCTTCTCCACCGGGGAGCTGTTTTTT.

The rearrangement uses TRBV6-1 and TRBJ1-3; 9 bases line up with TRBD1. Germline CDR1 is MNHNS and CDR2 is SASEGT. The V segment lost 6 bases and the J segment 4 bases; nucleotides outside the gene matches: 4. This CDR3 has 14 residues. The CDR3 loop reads CASSETGGGNTIYF. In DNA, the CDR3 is TGTGCCAGCAGCGAGACAGGGGGAGGAAACACCATATATTTT.

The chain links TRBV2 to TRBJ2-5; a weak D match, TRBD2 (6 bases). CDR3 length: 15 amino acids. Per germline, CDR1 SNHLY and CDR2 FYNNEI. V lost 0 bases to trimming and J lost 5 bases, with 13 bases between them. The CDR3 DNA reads TGTGCCAGCAGTGAAGCAGGAGGGGCAGGGGAGACCCAGTACTTC. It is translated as CASSEAGGAGETQYF.